This T cell receptor (beta chain) was profiled in a study of shared clonotypes between healthy human individuals. Germline V lookup: CDR1 SEHNR, CDR2 FQNEAQ (reference sequence). Between the trimmed V and J ends, which lost 5 bases and 0 bases, there was a span of 13 bases. The CDR3 consists of 16 residues. Each subset's genomic DNA was split evenly across several immunoSEQ plates. Assay used: immunoSEQ multiplex PCR; TCRdb lists only in-frame clones, some missing. Here the sample spans 980,000 or so clones, about three quarters being singletons. The chain combines TRBV7-9 with TRBJ2-2; D possibly corresponds to TRBD1 (5 bases). The clonotype comes from a man between 18 and 35 years old in good health. The specimen sequenced was memory CD4+ T cells sorted from blood. As for subset: CD45RA-negative fraction. For the CDR3, the DNA is TGTGCCAGCAGCCCATGGGGCGGTTCGAACACCGGGGAGCTGTTTTTT. Translating it yields CASSPWGGSNTGELFF. Drawing the rest from reference TRBV7-9 and TRBJ2-2, the complete variable domain is DTGVSQNPRHKITKRGQNVTFRCDPISEHNRLYWYRQTLGQGPEFLTYFQNEAQLEKSRLLSDRFSAERPKGSFSTLEIQRTEQGDSAMYLCASSPWGGSNTGELFFGEGSRLTVL.